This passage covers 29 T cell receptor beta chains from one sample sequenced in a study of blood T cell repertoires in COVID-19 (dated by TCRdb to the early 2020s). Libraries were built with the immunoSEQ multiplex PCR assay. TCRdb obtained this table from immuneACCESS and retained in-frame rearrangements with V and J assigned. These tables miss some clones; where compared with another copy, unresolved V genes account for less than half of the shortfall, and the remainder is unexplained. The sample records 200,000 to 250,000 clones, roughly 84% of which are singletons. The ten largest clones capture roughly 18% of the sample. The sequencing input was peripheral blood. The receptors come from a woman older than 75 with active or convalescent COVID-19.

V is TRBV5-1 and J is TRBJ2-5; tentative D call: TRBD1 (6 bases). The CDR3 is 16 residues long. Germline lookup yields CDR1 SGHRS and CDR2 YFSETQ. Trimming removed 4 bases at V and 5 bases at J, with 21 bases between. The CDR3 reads CASSRGSTGSGETQYF. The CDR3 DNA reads TGCGCCAGCAGCCGTGGTTCGACAGGATCCGGTGAGACCCAGTACTTC.

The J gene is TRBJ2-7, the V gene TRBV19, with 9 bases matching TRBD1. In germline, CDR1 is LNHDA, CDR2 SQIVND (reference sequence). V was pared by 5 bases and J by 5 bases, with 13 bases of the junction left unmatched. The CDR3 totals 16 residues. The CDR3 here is CASSVHPGQGSNEQYF. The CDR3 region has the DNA TGTGCCAGTAGTGTCCACCCGGGACAGGGCAGCAACGAGCAGTACTTC. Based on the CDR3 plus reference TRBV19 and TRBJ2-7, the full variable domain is DGGITQSPKYLFRKEGQNVTLSCEQNLNHDAMYWYRQDPGQGLRLIYYSQIVNDFQKGDIAEGYSVSREKKESFPLTVTSAQKNPTAFYLCASSVHPGQGSNEQYFGPGTRLTVT.

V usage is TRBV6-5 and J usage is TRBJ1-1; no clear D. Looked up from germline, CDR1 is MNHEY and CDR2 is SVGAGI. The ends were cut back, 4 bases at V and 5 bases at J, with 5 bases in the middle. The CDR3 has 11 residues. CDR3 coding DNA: TGTGCCAGCAGTTCCCAAACTGAAGCTTTCTTT. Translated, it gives CASSSQTEAFF.

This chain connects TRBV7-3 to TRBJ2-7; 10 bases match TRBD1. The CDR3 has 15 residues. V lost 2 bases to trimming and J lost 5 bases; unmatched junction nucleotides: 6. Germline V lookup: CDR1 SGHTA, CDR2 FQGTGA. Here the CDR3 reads CASSLQGTGAHEQYF. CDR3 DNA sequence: TGTGCCAGCAGCTTACAAGGGACAGGGGCCCACGAGCAGTACTTC.

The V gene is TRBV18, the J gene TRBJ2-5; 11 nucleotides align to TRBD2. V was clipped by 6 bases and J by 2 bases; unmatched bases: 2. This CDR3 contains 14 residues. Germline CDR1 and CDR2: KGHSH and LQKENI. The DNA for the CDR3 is TGTGCCAGCTCGGGACTAGCGGAGCAAGAGACCCAGTACTTC. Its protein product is CASSGLAEQETQYF.

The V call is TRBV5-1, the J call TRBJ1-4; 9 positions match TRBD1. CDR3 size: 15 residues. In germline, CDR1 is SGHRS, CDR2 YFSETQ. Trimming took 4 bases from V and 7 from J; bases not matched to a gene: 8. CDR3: CASSPAGQGLEKLFF. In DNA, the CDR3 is TGCGCCAGCAGCCCGGCGGGACAGGGTCTTGAAAAACTGTTTTTT. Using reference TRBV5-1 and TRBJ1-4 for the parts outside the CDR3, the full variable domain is KAGVTQTPRYLIKTRGQQVTLSCSPISGHRSVSWYQQTPGQGLQFLFEYFSETQRNKGNFPGRFSGRQFSNSRSEMNVSTLELGDSALYLCASSPAGQGLEKLFFGSGTQLSVL.

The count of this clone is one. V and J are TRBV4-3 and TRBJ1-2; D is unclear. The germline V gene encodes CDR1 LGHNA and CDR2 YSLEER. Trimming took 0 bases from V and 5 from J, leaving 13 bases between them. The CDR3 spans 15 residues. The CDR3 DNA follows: TGCGCCAGCAGCCAAGAGACGGGGTCGCCTTATGGCTACACCTTC. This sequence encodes CASSQETGSPYGYTF.

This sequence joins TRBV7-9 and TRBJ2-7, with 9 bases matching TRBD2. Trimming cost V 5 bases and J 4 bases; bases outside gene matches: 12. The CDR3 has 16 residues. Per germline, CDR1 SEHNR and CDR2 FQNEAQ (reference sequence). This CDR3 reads CASSPYSGSTWYEQYF. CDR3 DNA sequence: TGTGCCAGCAGCCCCTATAGCGGGAGCACATGGTACGAGCAGTACTTC.

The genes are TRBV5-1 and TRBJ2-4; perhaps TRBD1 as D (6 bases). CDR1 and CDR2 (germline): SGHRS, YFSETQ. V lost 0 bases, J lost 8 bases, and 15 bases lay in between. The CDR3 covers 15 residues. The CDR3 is CASSLVRGQKDIQYF. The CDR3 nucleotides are TGCGCCAGCAGCTTGGTCAGGGGACAAAAGGACATTCAGTACTTC.

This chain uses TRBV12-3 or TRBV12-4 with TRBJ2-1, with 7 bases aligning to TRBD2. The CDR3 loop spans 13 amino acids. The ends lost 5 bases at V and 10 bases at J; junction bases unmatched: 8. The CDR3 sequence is CASSRPLGGEQFF. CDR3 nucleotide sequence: TGTGCCAGCAGTCGCCCCCTCGGGGGGGAGCAGTTCTTC.

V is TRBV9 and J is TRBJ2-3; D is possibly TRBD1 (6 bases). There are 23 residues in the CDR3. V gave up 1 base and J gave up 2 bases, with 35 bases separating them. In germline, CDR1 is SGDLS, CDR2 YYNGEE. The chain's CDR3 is CASSVTPRGRPTNTPRNTDTQYF. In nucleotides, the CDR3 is TGTGCCAGCAGCGTAACCCCCAGGGGCCGGCCCACAAACACACCGCGAAACACAGATACGCAGTATTTT.

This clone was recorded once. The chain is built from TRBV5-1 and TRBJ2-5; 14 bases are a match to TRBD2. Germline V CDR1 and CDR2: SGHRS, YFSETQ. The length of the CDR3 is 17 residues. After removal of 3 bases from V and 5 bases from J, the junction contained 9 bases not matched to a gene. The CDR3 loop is CASSSWTSGGPGETQYF. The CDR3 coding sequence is TGCGCCAGCAGCTCCTGGACTAGCGGGGGGCCAGGGGAGACCCAGTACTTC.

CDR3 sequence: CASSPGTAADQPQHF. For the CDR3, the DNA is TGTGCCAGCTCACCCGGGACAGCAGCGGATCAGCCCCAGCATTTT. The J gene is TRBJ1-5, the V gene TRBV18; 7 nucleotides match TRBD1. The CDR3 covers 15 residues. The V segment lost 3 bases and the J segment 5 bases; nucleotides outside the gene matches: 7. Germline-derived CDR1 and CDR2 are KGHSH and LQKENI.

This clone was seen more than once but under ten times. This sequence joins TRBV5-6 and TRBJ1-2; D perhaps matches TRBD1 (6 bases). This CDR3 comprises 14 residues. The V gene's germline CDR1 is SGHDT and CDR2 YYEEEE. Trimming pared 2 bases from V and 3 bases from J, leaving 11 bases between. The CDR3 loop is CASSFKGVDYGYTF. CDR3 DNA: TGTGCCAGCAGCTTCAAGGGGGTTGACTATGGCTACACCTTC.

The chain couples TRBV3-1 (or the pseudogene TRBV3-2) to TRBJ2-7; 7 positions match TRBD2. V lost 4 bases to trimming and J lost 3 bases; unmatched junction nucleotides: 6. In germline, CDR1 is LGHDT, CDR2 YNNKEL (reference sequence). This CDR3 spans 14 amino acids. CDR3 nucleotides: TGTGCCAGCAGCCTAGGAGCGGGGCGCTACGAGCAGTACTTC. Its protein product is CASSLGAGRYEQYF.

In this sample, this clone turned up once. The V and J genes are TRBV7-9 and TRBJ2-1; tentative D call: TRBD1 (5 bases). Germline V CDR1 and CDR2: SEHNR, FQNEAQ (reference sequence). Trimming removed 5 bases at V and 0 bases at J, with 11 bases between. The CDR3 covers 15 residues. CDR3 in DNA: TGTGCCAGCAGCCCGTCAAGGGGCTCCTACAATGAGCAGTTCTTC. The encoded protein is CASSPSRGSYNEQFF.

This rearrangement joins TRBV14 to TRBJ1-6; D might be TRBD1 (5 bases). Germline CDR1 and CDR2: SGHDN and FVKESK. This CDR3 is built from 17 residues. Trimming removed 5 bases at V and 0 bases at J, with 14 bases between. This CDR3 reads CASSDDRFSSYNSPLHF. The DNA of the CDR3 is TGTGCCAGCAGCGACGACAGATTTAGCTCCTATAATTCACCCCTCCACTTT.

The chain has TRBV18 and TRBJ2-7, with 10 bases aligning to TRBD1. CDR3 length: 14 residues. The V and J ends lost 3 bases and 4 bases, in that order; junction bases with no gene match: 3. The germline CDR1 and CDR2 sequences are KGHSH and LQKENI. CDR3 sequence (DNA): TGTGCCAGCTCACCCCGACAGGGGGCTTACGAGCAGTACTTC. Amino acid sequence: CASSPRQGAYEQYF. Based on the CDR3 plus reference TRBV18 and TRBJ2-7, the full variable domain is NAGVMQNPRHLVRRRGQEARLRCSPMKGHSHVYWYRQLPEEGLKFMVYLQKENIIDESGMPKERFSAEFPKEGPSILRIQQVVRGDSAAYFCASSPRQGAYEQYFGPGTRLTVT.

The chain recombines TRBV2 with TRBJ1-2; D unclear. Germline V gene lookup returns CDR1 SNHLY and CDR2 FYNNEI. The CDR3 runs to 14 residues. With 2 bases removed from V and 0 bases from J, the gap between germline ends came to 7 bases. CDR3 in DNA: TGTGCCAGCAGTGAACGGGTTGCTAACTATGGCTACACCTTC. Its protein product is CASSERVANYGYTF.

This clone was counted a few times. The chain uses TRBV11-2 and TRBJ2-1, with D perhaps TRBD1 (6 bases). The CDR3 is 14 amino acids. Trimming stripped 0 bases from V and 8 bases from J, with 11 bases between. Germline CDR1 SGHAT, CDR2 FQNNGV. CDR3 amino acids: CASSLDRGYYEQFF. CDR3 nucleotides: TGTGCCAGCAGCTTAGACAGGGGATACTATGAGCAGTTCTTC.

CDR3 residues: CASSVNRGFTEAFF. CDR3 nucleotide sequence: TGTGCCAGCAGCGTAAACAGGGGGTTCACTGAAGCTTTCTTT. The gene calls are TRBV7-8 and TRBJ1-1, with 8 bases aligning to TRBD1. V gave up 5 bases and J gave up 4 bases; unmatched junction bases: 6. The germline gives CDR1 SGHVS, CDR2 FQNEAQ. The CDR3 runs to 14 residues.

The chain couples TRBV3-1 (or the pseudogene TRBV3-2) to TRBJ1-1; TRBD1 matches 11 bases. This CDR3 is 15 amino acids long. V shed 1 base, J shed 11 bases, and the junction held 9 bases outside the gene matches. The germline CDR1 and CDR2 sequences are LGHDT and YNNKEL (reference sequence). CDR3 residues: CASSQAGQGATYAFF. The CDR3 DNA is TGTGCCAGCAGCCAAGCCGGACAGGGGGCAACGTACGCTTTCTTT.

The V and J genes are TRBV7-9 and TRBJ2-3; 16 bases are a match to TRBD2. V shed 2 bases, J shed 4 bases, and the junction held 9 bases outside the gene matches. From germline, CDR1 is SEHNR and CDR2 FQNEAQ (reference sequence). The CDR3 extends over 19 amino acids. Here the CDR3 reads CASSLWGTSGRAGADTQYF. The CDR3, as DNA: TGTGCCAGCAGCTTATGGGGGACTAGCGGGAGGGCCGGCGCAGATACGCAGTATTTT.

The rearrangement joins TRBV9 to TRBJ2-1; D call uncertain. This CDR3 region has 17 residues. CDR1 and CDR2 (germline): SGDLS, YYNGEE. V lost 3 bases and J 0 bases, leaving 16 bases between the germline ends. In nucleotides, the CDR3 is TGTGCCAGCAGCGCCCGTATGGTGAGCCCCTCCTACAATGAGCAGTTCTTC. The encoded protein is CASSARMVSPSYNEQFF.

CDR3: CATSTGGTVYEQYF. CDR3 coding DNA: TGTGCCACCAGCACTGGGGGGACAGTCTACGAGCAGTACTTC. The rearrangement uses TRBV15 and TRBJ2-7, with D possibly TRBD1 on 7 matching bases. Per germline, CDR1 LNHNV and CDR2 YYDKDF (reference sequence). The CDR3 spans 14 residues. Trimming took off 4 bases at V and 3 bases at J, with 13 bases between the two ends.

The CDR3 nucleotides are TGTGCCAGCAGCTTAAATTTGAGGGGGATTGACACTGAAGCTTTCTTT. Amino acid sequence: CASSLNLRGIDTEAFF. The chain joins TRBV7-9 to TRBJ1-1; possibly TRBD1 for D (6 bases). This CDR3 has 16 residues. The germline V gene encodes CDR1 SEHNR and CDR2 FQNEAQ (reference sequence). Trimming shortened V by 2 bases and J by 3 bases, and 16 bases separated the two germline ends.

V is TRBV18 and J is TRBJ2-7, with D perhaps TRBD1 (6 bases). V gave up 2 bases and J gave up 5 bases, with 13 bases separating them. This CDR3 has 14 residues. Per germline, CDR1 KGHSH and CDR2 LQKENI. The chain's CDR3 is CASSPGFTGNEQYF. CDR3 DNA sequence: TGTGCCAGCTCACCAGGCTTTACAGGGAACGAGCAGTACTTC.

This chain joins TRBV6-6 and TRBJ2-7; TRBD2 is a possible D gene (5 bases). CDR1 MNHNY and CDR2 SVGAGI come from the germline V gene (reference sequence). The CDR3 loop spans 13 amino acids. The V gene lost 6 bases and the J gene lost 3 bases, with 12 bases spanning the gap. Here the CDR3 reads CASRRGLVYEQYF. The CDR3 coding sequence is TGTGCCAGCAGACGTGGACTGGTCTACGAGCAGTACTTC.

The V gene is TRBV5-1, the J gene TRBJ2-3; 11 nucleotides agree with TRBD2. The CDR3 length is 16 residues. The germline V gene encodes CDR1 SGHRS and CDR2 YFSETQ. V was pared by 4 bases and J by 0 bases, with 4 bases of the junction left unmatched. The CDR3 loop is CASSGGTSGSTDTQYF. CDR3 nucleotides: TGCGCCAGCAGCGGCGGGACTAGCGGCAGCACAGATACGCAGTATTTT. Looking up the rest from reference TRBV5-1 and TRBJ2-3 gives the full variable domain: KAGVTQTPRYLIKTRGQQVTLSCSPISGHRSVSWYQQTPGQGLQFLFEYFSETQRNKGNFPGRFSGRQFSNSRSEMNVSTLELGDSALYLCASSGGTSGSTDTQYFGPGTRLTVL.